The rows below give T cell receptor beta chains drawn from one sample of a study of blood T cells in healthy people across ages. TCRdb re-called the 5' RACE reads with MiXCR, one entry per CDR3 protein. The sample holds over 700,000 distinct CDR3 sequences, less than 70% seen once. Sequences were obtained from blood. These receptors were obtained from an elderly man in good health. The CDR3 runs from the conserved cysteine through the conserved F or W. The order of the fields is V gene, D gene, clone size, CDR3 length, J gene, CDR3 DNA, CDR3 protein. D genes are given only for firm matches. Only part of the rows carry a size: once, few, many, or a class if the clone is expanded.

v_call: TRBV20-1; d_call: TRBD2; clone_size: -; cdr3_length: 13; j_call: TRBJ2-7; cdr3_nt: TGCAGTGCACCGGGGGGGGACTCCTACGAGCAGTACTTC; cdr3_aa: CSAPGGDSYEQYF
v_call: TRBV15; d_call: -; clone_size: few; cdr3_length: 15; j_call: TRBJ2-5; cdr3_nt: TGTGCCACCAGCAGAGAGGGAGAACCCTCGGGAGAGCAGTACTTC; cdr3_aa: CATSREGEPSGEQYF
v_call: TRBV6-5; d_call: TRBD2; clone_size: -; cdr3_length: 15; j_call: TRBJ2-4; cdr3_nt: TGTGCCAGCAGTTTGGGTGGGACTAGCTTAGGGGAGCAGTACTTC; cdr3_aa: CASSLGGTSLGEQYF
v_call: TRBV7-8; d_call: -; clone_size: few; cdr3_length: 17; j_call: TRBJ2-3; cdr3_nt: TGTGCCAGCAGCTTAGCGCAGGTTTTTTTCAGCACAGATACGCAGTATTTT; cdr3_aa: CASSLAQVFFSTDTQYF
v_call: TRBV7-9; d_call: -; clone_size: -; cdr3_length: 16; j_call: TRBJ1-4; cdr3_nt: TGTGCCAGCAGCCTGTCGGGGGCTGGTACTAATGAAAAACTGTTTTTT; cdr3_aa: CASSLSGAGTNEKLFF
v_call: TRBV5-1; d_call: TRBD2; clone_size: -; cdr3_length: 13; j_call: TRBJ2-7; cdr3_nt: TGCGCCAGCAGTCGACGGGACTACTACGAGCAGTACTTC; cdr3_aa: CASSRRDYYEQYF
v_call: TRBV27; d_call: -; clone_size: -; cdr3_length: 12; j_call: TRBJ1-1; cdr3_nt: TGTGCCAGCACATTTGGGAACACTGAAGCTTTCTTT; cdr3_aa: CASTFGNTEAFF
v_call: TRBV5-1; d_call: -; clone_size: few; cdr3_length: 14; j_call: TRBJ1-1; cdr3_nt: TGCGCCAGCAGCGTTGCGAGGGCGAACACTGAAGCTTTCTTT; cdr3_aa: CASSVARANTEAFF
v_call: TRBV3-1; d_call: TRBD2; clone_size: -; cdr3_length: 16; j_call: TRBJ2-1; cdr3_nt: TGTGCCAGCAGCCAAGTTGCGGGAGTGGGCCACAATGAGCAGTTCTTC; cdr3_aa: CASSQVAGVGHNEQFF
v_call: TRBV6-2/TRBV6-3; d_call: TRBD2; clone_size: few; cdr3_length: 18; j_call: TRBJ2-5; cdr3_nt: TGTGCCAGCAGTTACGGGGCCAGGGCGGGAGGAAACGGAGAGACCCAGTACTTC; cdr3_aa: CASSYGARAGGNGETQYF
v_call: TRBV28; d_call: -; clone_size: few; cdr3_length: 13; j_call: TRBJ2-7; cdr3_nt: TGCGCCAGCAGGCCGGGAAGCTCCTACGAGCAGTACTTC; cdr3_aa: CASRPGSSYEQYF
v_call: TRBV21-1; d_call: -; clone_size: -; cdr3_length: 14; j_call: TRBJ2-3; cdr3_nt: TGTGCCAGCAGCAAAATCACAGGGGCAGATACGCAGTATTTT; cdr3_aa: CASSKITGADTQYF
v_call: TRBV6-6; d_call: TRBD2; clone_size: -; cdr3_length: 15; j_call: TRBJ2-7; cdr3_nt: TGTGCCAGCAGTTACGCCCGGGAGGCCCCCTACGAGCAGTACTTC; cdr3_aa: CASSYAREAPYEQYF
v_call: TRBV7-9; d_call: -; clone_size: few; cdr3_length: 12; j_call: TRBJ1-5; cdr3_nt: TGTGCCAGCAGCTTAACCGGACAGCCCCAGCATTTT; cdr3_aa: CASSLTGQPQHF
v_call: TRBV15; d_call: TRBD1; clone_size: -; cdr3_length: 15; j_call: TRBJ2-1; cdr3_nt: TGTGCCACCAGCAGTGTGGACAGGGGAAGGGATGAGCAGTTCTTC; cdr3_aa: CATSSVDRGRDEQFF
v_call: TRBV29-1; d_call: -; clone_size: many; cdr3_length: 13; j_call: TRBJ2-7; cdr3_nt: TGCAGCGCTGGAGGGATGGGACCCTACGAGCAGTACTTC; cdr3_aa: CSAGGMGPYEQYF
v_call: TRBV20-1; d_call: -; clone_size: -; cdr3_length: 16; j_call: TRBJ2-7; cdr3_nt: TGCAGTGCTAGGGAACGGACATTTCAAGTTGCCTACGAGCAGTACTTC; cdr3_aa: CSARERTFQVAYEQYF
v_call: TRBV15; d_call: -; clone_size: -; cdr3_length: 13; j_call: TRBJ2-7; cdr3_nt: TGTGCCACCAGCAAGGAGCTCGGGTACGAGCAGTACTTC; cdr3_aa: CATSKELGYEQYF
v_call: TRBV4-2; d_call: -; clone_size: -; cdr3_length: 15; j_call: TRBJ2-1; cdr3_nt: TGTGCCAGCAGCCAACAGACGAGCTCCTACAATGAGCAGTTCTTC; cdr3_aa: CASSQQTSSYNEQFF
v_call: TRBV4-1; d_call: TRBD2; clone_size: -; cdr3_length: 16; j_call: TRBJ2-3; cdr3_nt: TGCGCCAGCAGCCAAGTTCTAGCGGGAGGGAGAAGAGACGCGTATTTT; cdr3_aa: CASSQVLAGGRRDAYF
v_call: TRBV6-2/TRBV6-3; d_call: -; clone_size: few; cdr3_length: 15; j_call: TRBJ2-3; cdr3_nt: TGTGCCACCCTGACGGGGAGGGGGAACACAGATACGCAGTATTTT; cdr3_aa: CATLTGRGNTDTQYF
v_call: TRBV29-1; d_call: -; clone_size: -; cdr3_length: 12; j_call: TRBJ2-7; cdr3_nt: TGCAGCGTCGAACAGGGCGTCGACGAGCAGTACTTC; cdr3_aa: CSVEQGVDEQYF
v_call: TRBV12-3/TRBV12-4; d_call: TRBD2; clone_size: few; cdr3_length: 14; j_call: TRBJ2-1; cdr3_nt: TGTGCCAGCAGTTTGACTAGCGGACAGAATGAGCAGTTCTTC; cdr3_aa: CASSLTSGQNEQFF
v_call: TRBV7-8; d_call: TRBD1; clone_size: -; cdr3_length: 15; j_call: TRBJ1-1; cdr3_nt: TGTGCCAGCAGCTTGGCAGGGGGCCCGAACACTGAAGCTTTCTTT; cdr3_aa: CASSLAGGPNTEAFF
v_call: TRBV7-9; d_call: -; clone_size: -; cdr3_length: 15; j_call: TRBJ1-2; cdr3_nt: TGTGCCAGCAGCCCTCAGGGGCCTGCTAGGTATGGCTACACCTTC; cdr3_aa: CASSPQGPARYGYTF
v_call: TRBV28; d_call: -; clone_size: -; cdr3_length: 15; j_call: TRBJ2-4; cdr3_nt: TGTGCCAGCAGTTCCTCCATTTTAGCCAAAAACATTCAGTACTTC; cdr3_aa: CASSSSILAKNIQYF
v_call: TRBV5-1; d_call: -; clone_size: -; cdr3_length: 15; j_call: TRBJ2-1; cdr3_nt: TGCGCCAGCAGCTTGTTTAGCGGTCACAGTGTAGAACAGTTCTTC; cdr3_aa: CASSLFSGHSVEQFF
v_call: TRBV6-5; d_call: -; clone_size: few; cdr3_length: 13; j_call: TRBJ1-1; cdr3_nt: TGTGCCAGCACCAACGGAGGGGACACTGAAGCTTTCTTT; cdr3_aa: CASTNGGDTEAFF
v_call: TRBV12-5; d_call: -; clone_size: -; cdr3_length: 13; j_call: TRBJ1-1; cdr3_nt: TGTGCTAGTGGTTTGTCTGGCGGGAGTGAAGCTTTCTTT; cdr3_aa: CASGLSGGSEAFF
v_call: TRBV7-9; d_call: -; clone_size: -; cdr3_length: 13; j_call: TRBJ2-7; cdr3_nt: TGTGCCAGTCTAGGGTCCGCCCCCTACGAGCAGTACTTC; cdr3_aa: CASLGSAPYEQYF
v_call: TRBV5-1; d_call: TRBD2; clone_size: few; cdr3_length: 17; j_call: TRBJ2-1; cdr3_nt: TGCGCCAGCAGCGTGGGACTAGCGGGAGGGCCGGATAATGAGCAGTTCTTC; cdr3_aa: CASSVGLAGGPDNEQFF
v_call: TRBV7-9; d_call: -; clone_size: few; cdr3_length: 15; j_call: TRBJ2-3; cdr3_nt: TGTGCCAGCAGCTTAGGGGAGCGTCCCACAGATACGCAGTATTTT; cdr3_aa: CASSLGERPTDTQYF
v_call: TRBV7-2; d_call: TRBD2; clone_size: -; cdr3_length: 16; j_call: TRBJ2-3; cdr3_nt: TGTGCCAGCAGCCTTACTGGGACTAGCGAAACAGATACGCAGTATTTT; cdr3_aa: CASSLTGTSETDTQYF
v_call: TRBV20-1; d_call: TRBD2; clone_size: -; cdr3_length: 17; j_call: TRBJ2-3; cdr3_nt: TGCAGTGCTAGCGCCCGACTAGCGGCGCAGAGCACAGATACGCAGTATTTT; cdr3_aa: CSASARLAAQSTDTQYF
v_call: TRBV24-1; d_call: -; clone_size: -; cdr3_length: 13; j_call: TRBJ2-1; cdr3_nt: TGTGCCACCAGTGATTCTCGTACGGTAGAGCAGTTCTTC; cdr3_aa: CATSDSRTVEQFF
v_call: TRBV21-1; d_call: -; clone_size: -; cdr3_length: 17; j_call: TRBJ2-3; cdr3_nt: TGTGCCAGCAGCAAAGGATCGAAGGCGGGAGGGCACAGATACGCGTATTTT; cdr3_aa: CASSKGSKAGGHRYAYF
v_call: TRBV6-1; d_call: -; clone_size: -; cdr3_length: 14; j_call: TRBJ1-5; cdr3_nt: TGTGCCAGCAGTCCCCGCCACCGGAGTCAGCCCCAGCATTTT; cdr3_aa: CASSPRHRSQPQHF
v_call: TRBV5-1; d_call: -; clone_size: -; cdr3_length: 15; j_call: TRBJ2-3; cdr3_nt: TGCGCCAGCAGCTTGGCCGGGCAGTCCACAGATACGCAGTATTTT; cdr3_aa: CASSLAGQSTDTQYF
v_call: TRBV11-2; d_call: TRBD1; clone_size: -; cdr3_length: 14; j_call: TRBJ1-2; cdr3_nt: TGTGCCAGCAGCTTAGCCCTGCAGGGGGATGGCTACACCTTC; cdr3_aa: CASSLALQGDGYTF
v_call: TRBV27; d_call: TRBD2; clone_size: -; cdr3_length: 16; j_call: TRBJ2-3; cdr3_nt: TGTGCCAGCAGACCCAATAGCGGGAGACGGGCAGATACGCAGTGTTTT; cdr3_aa: CASRPNSGRRADTQCF
v_call: TRBV9; d_call: -; clone_size: -; cdr3_length: 16; j_call: TRBJ2-5; cdr3_nt: TGTGCCAGCAGCGTAGATTTGGTCGCCAATCAAGAGACCCAGTACTTC; cdr3_aa: CASSVDLVANQETQYF
v_call: TRBV13; d_call: -; clone_size: -; cdr3_length: 14; j_call: TRBJ2-5; cdr3_nt: TGTGCCAGCAGCAATCCTAGCGATCAAGAGACCCAGTACTTC; cdr3_aa: CASSNPSDQETQYF
v_call: TRBV7-9; d_call: -; clone_size: -; cdr3_length: 16; j_call: TRBJ2-7; cdr3_nt: TGTGCCAGCAGCTTAGAGTGGTCCCCCCGCACCTACGAGCAGTACTTC; cdr3_aa: CASSLEWSPRTYEQYF
v_call: TRBV20-1; d_call: -; clone_size: few; cdr3_length: 14; j_call: TRBJ1-5; cdr3_nt: TGCAGTGCTAGACAGGACGGGAGCAATCAGCCCCAGCATTTT; cdr3_aa: CSARQDGSNQPQHF
v_call: TRBV12-3/TRBV12-4; d_call: -; clone_size: once; cdr3_length: 15; j_call: TRBJ2-2; cdr3_nt: TGTGCCAGCCATCGGGGCCGGCAGAACACCGGGGAGCTGTTTTTT; cdr3_aa: CASHRGRQNTGELFF
v_call: TRBV5-1; d_call: -; clone_size: -; cdr3_length: 14; j_call: TRBJ2-7; cdr3_nt: TGCGCCAGCAGCTTCCTCGGGAGCTTCTACGAGCAGTACTTC; cdr3_aa: CASSFLGSFYEQYF
v_call: TRBV15; d_call: -; clone_size: -; cdr3_length: 14; j_call: TRBJ1-2; cdr3_nt: TGTGCCACCAGCAGAGATTTTGAGAACTATGGCTACACCTTC; cdr3_aa: CATSRDFENYGYTF
v_call: TRBV30; d_call: TRBD1; clone_size: -; cdr3_length: 13; j_call: TRBJ1-5; cdr3_nt: TGTGCCTGGAGTCGACAGGGAGGGCAGCCCCAGCATTTT; cdr3_aa: CAWSRQGGQPQHF
v_call: TRBV20-1; d_call: TRBD1; clone_size: few; cdr3_length: 11; j_call: TRBJ2-1; cdr3_nt: TGCAGTGCCCCAGGGGGCAATGAGCAGTTCTTC; cdr3_aa: CSAPGGNEQFF
v_call: TRBV20-1; d_call: -; clone_size: -; cdr3_length: 14; j_call: TRBJ2-7; cdr3_nt: TGCAGTGCTCCGACGGGACAATCCTCCTACGAGCAGTACTTC; cdr3_aa: CSAPTGQSSYEQYF
v_call: TRBV11-2; d_call: -; clone_size: -; cdr3_length: 14; j_call: TRBJ2-1; cdr3_nt: TGTGCCAGCAGCTTAGAAGGTATGGGGGATGAGCAGTTCTTC; cdr3_aa: CASSLEGMGDEQFF
v_call: TRBV12-3/TRBV12-4; d_call: -; clone_size: -; cdr3_length: 14; j_call: TRBJ1-5; cdr3_nt: TGTGCCAGCAGTTTCCGCCCCCCAAATCAGCCCCAGCATTTT; cdr3_aa: CASSFRPPNQPQHF
v_call: TRBV6-5; d_call: TRBD1; clone_size: -; cdr3_length: 14; j_call: TRBJ1-2; cdr3_nt: TGTGCCAGCAGTTACCTGACAGGGGGCCGTGGCTACACCTTC; cdr3_aa: CASSYLTGGRGYTF
v_call: TRBV7-9; d_call: TRBD1; clone_size: -; cdr3_length: 15; j_call: TRBJ2-7; cdr3_nt: TGTGCCAGCAGCCGGTGGGACAGGGGGCAATACGAGCAGTACTTC; cdr3_aa: CASSRWDRGQYEQYF